One sample yielded the 27 T cell receptor beta chains listed below, sequenced in a study of blood T cell repertoires in COVID-19. Assay: immunoSEQ multiplex PCR; the TCRdb copy retains only in-frame clones and omits some. The sample includes approximately 240,000 clones, 80% to 90% of them seen just once. Sequenced material: peripheral blood. All receptors derive from a woman aged 60 to 75 who had recovered from COVID-19.

The chain links TRBV5-4 to TRBJ2-7; 8 nucleotides line up with TRBD2. Per germline, CDR1 SGHNT and CDR2 YYREEE (reference sequence). The V segment lost 4 bases and the J segment 0 bases; nucleotides outside the gene matches: 15. This CDR3 spans 18 amino acids. CDR3 sequence reads: CASSGGLKSGGSSYEQYF. The CDR3 nucleotides read TGTGCCAGCAGCGGAGGACTGAAAAGCGGGGGAAGCTCCTACGAGCAGTACTTC.

The V and J genes are TRBV5-6 and TRBJ2-1; D may be TRBD1 (6 bases). Germline CDR1 is SGHDT and CDR2 is YYEEEE. V gave up 5 bases and J gave up 2 bases, with 20 bases separating them. The CDR3 covers 17 residues. CDR3 amino acids: CASRVQTGTTAYNEQFF. CDR3 sequence (DNA): TGTGCCAGCAGAGTGCAAACCGGGACAACAGCCTACAATGAGCAGTTCTTC.

V is TRBV6-5 and J is TRBJ1-1; 7 positions agree with TRBD1. Germline V gene data show CDR1 as MNHEY and CDR2 as SVGAGI. The CDR3 has 14 amino acids. The V segment lost 7 bases and the J segment 4 bases; nucleotides outside the gene matches: 9. DNA for the CDR3: TGTGCCAGCACCCTGGGACAGATACCCACTGAAGCTTTCTTT. The encoded protein is CASTLGQIPTEAFF.

CDR3 sequence: CASSPLQGGEETQYF. CDR3 coding DNA: TGTGCCAGCAGCCCCCTACAGGGGGGTGAGGAGACCCAGTACTTC. The V and J genes are TRBV11-2 and TRBJ2-5; TRBD1 aligns across 8 bases. CDR1 SGHAT and CDR2 FQNNGV come from the germline V gene. The ends lost 5 bases at V and 5 bases at J; junction bases unmatched: 10. This CDR3 has 15 residues.

The V and J genes are TRBV25-1 and TRBJ2-7; tentative D call: TRBD2 (5 bases). Germline CDR1 MGHDK, CDR2 SYGVNS. The CDR3 contains 14 residues. Trimming removed 7 bases from V and 2 bases from J, with 15 bases in between. The CDR3 loop is CASTSGVEPYEQYF. CDR3 bases: TGTGCCAGCACCTCCGGGGTGGAGCCCTACGAGCAGTACTTC.

The chain couples TRBV5-4 to TRBJ1-1, with TRBD1 matching over 9 bases. V shed 0 bases and J 11 bases; nucleotides not matched to a gene: 5. The CDR3 length is 13 residues. Germline V gives CDR1 SGHNT, CDR2 YYREEE (reference sequence). CDR3 protein: CASSLVTGGEAFF. CDR3 nucleotides: TGTGCCAGCAGCTTGGTGACAGGGGGGGAGGCTTTCTTT.

This clone was counted only a few times. The chain uses TRBV19 and TRBJ1-5; a weak D match, TRBD1 (5 bases). Germline V CDR1 and CDR2: LNHDA, SQIVND (reference sequence). The CDR3 extends over 14 amino acids. V was shortened by 4 bases and J by 7 bases, with 14 bases between the two germline ends. This CDR3 reads CASSRGHQGQPQHF. CDR3 in DNA: TGTGCCAGTAGTAGGGGCCACCAAGGACAGCCCCAGCATTTT.

The chain has TRBV7-8 and TRBJ2-7; 9 bases are a match to TRBD1. The CDR3 consists of 15 residues. V gave up 4 bases and J gave up 2 bases; unmatched junction bases: 6. Germline assignment: CDR1 SGHVS and CDR2 FQNEAQ. The CDR3 is CASSSGTGFAYEQYF. The CDR3 bases are TGTGCCAGCAGCTCCGGGACAGGGTTCGCCTACGAGCAGTACTTC.

V usage is TRBV12-3 or TRBV12-4 and J usage is TRBJ1-2; tentative D call: TRBD1 (6 bases). The V gene lost 6 bases and the J gene lost 6 bases, with 14 bases spanning the gap. The CDR3 loop spans 13 amino acids. This chain's CDR3 is CASRDTGNHGYTF. The CDR3 DNA sequence: TGTGCCAGCAGAGACACAGGGAACCATGGCTACACCTTC.

This clone showed up just once. V is TRBV6-5 and J is TRBJ1-1, with D maybe TRBD1 (6 bases). Germline V gene lookup returns CDR1 MNHEY and CDR2 SVGAGI. The CDR3 sequence is 12 residues long. Trimming took off 6 bases at V and 4 bases at J, with 9 bases between the two ends. As DNA, the CDR3 is TGTGCCAGCAGACAGGGTTCCACTGAAGCTTTCTTT. Translating it yields CASRQGSTEAFF.

The chain joins TRBV29-1 to TRBJ2-1; 7 nucleotides agree with TRBD2. CDR1 and CDR2 from the germline V gene are SQVTM and ANQGSEA. The CDR3 sequence is 14 residues long. J gave up 6 bases and V 6 bases, and 11 bases lay outside the gene matches. This chain's CDR3 is CSVDLTSNGNEQFF. DNA for the CDR3: TGCAGCGTGGATCTGACTAGCAATGGCAATGAGCAGTTCTTC.

The chain carries TRBV29-1 and TRBJ1-1; D gene uncertain. Trimming took off 2 bases at V and 1 base at J, with 11 bases between the two ends. The CDR3 covers 14 residues. Germline CDR1 reads SQVTM; CDR2 reads ANQGSEA. CDR3: CSVERGIPNTEAFF. Written as DNA, the CDR3 is TGCAGCGTTGAACGAGGGATTCCGAACACTGAAGCTTTCTTT. Based on the CDR3 plus reference TRBV29-1 and TRBJ1-1, the full variable domain is SAVISQKPSRDICQRGTSLTIQCQVDSQVTMMFWYRQQPGQSLTLIATANQGSEATYESGFVIDKFPISRPNLTFSTLTVSNMSPEDSSIYLCSVERGIPNTEAFFGQGTRLTVV.

CDR3 nucleotide sequence: TGCGCCAGCAGCTGGGGGCAGGACTCCTACAATGAGCAGTTCTTC. It encodes CASSWGQDSYNEQFF. The V gene is TRBV5-1, the J gene TRBJ2-1; a possible D gene is TRBD1 (6 bases). The CDR3 covers 15 residues. Trimming cost V 3 bases and J 0 bases, with 10 bases left between them. Germline V lookup: CDR1 SGHRS, CDR2 YFSETQ.

The rearrangement uses TRBV7-9 and TRBJ1-2; 9 bases fit TRBD1. Germline V lookup: CDR1 SEHNR, CDR2 FQNEAQ (reference sequence). Trimming at V came to 4 bases and at J to 6 bases, leaving 6 bases not matched to a gene. CDR3 length: 14 amino acids. The CDR3 nucleotides are TGTGCCAGCAGCTCTACGGGACAGGGTCATGGCTACACCTTC. Its protein is CASSSTGQGHGYTF. Full variable domain (missing parts from reference TRBV7-9 and TRBJ1-2): DTGVSQNPRHKITKRGQNVTFRCDPISEHNRLYWYRQTLGQGPEFLTYFQNEAQLEKSRLLSDRFSAERPKGSFSTLEIQRTEQGDSAMYLCASSSTGQGHGYTFGSGTRLTVV.

This sequence joins TRBV18 and TRBJ1-1; 9 positions match TRBD1. CDR1 KGHSH and CDR2 LQKENI come from the germline V gene. The CDR3 length is 14 residues. The trim removed 5 bases at V and 6 bases at J, leaving 7 bases unmatched. The CDR3 DNA reads as TGTGCCAGCTCAGTTAGGACAGGGGAGGCTGAAGCTTTCTTT. It specifies CASSVRTGEAEAFF.

The CDR3 region has the DNA TGTGCCAGCAGCGGCTTGGCGGGGGGTCGCTTAACCAAAAACATTCAGTACTTC. This sequence encodes CASSGLAGGRLTKNIQYF. The chain links TRBV11-2 to TRBJ2-4; 8 nucleotides match TRBD2. After removal of 5 bases from V and 2 bases from J, the junction contained 14 bases not matched to a gene. The CDR3 sequence is 18 residues long. Germline CDR1 reads SGHAT; CDR2 reads FQNNGV.

The chain couples TRBV18 to TRBJ2-2; 8 bases are shared with TRBD2. CDR1 and CDR2 from the germline V gene are KGHSH and LQKENI. V lost 8 bases to trimming and J lost 1 base; unmatched junction nucleotides: 9. The CDR3 is 16 residues long. The CDR3, as DNA: TGTGCCAGCCCCCGTATCGGGGGGGAGAACACCGGGGAGCTGTTTTTT. Amino acids: CASPRIGGENTGELFF. Filled out from reference TRBV18 and TRBJ2-2, the complete variable domain reads NAGVMQNPRHLVRRRGQEARLRCSPMKGHSHVYWYRQLPEEGLKFMVYLQKENIIDESGMPKERFSAEFPKEGPSILRIQQVVRGDSAAYFCASPRIGGENTGELFFGEGSRLTVL.

The chain carries TRBV6-2 or TRBV6-3 and TRBJ2-1, with 7 bases identical to TRBD2. V lost 0 bases, J lost 5 bases, and 10 bases stayed unmatched. Germline V lookup: CDR1 MNHEY, CDR2 SVGEGT. This CDR3 contains 17 residues. This CDR3 is CASSYSLLRGENNEQFF. The CDR3 DNA reads as TGTGCCAGCAGTTACTCCCTTTTACGGGGGGAGAACAATGAGCAGTTCTTC.

The genes are TRBV6-6 and TRBJ2-5; 7 positions match TRBD2. The CDR3 runs to 16 residues. With V trimmed by 6 bases and J by 4 bases, 14 bases remained unmatched. The germline V gene encodes CDR1 MNHNY and CDR2 SVGAGI (reference sequence). CDR3 nucleotides: TGTGCCAGCAGAAGTGGAGTAGCGGGTGTAGGAGAGACCCAGTACTTC. Translating it yields CASRSGVAGVGETQYF.

The V gene is TRBV30, the J gene TRBJ1-6, with D unclear. Germline-derived CDR1 and CDR2 are GTSNPN and SVGIG (reference sequence). Trimming shortened V by 5 bases and J by 10 bases, and 15 bases separated the two germline ends. The CDR3 extends over 13 amino acids. For the CDR3, the DNA is TGTGCCTGGGACCTTTCGTTGGGCTCACCCCTCCACTTT. Translated, it gives CAWDLSLGSPLHF.

This rearrangement joins TRBV20-1 to TRBJ1-2, with 7 bases that match TRBD1. This CDR3 has 11 amino acids. V lost 7 bases and J lost 3; bases outside the gene matches: 2. Germline V CDR1 and CDR2: DFQATT, SNEGSKA (reference sequence). CDR3 amino acids: CSGDSDYGYTF. In DNA form, the CDR3 reads TGCAGTGGGGACAGTGACTATGGCTACACCTTC.

The rearrangement uses TRBV5-8 and TRBJ2-7, with 11 bases aligning to TRBD1. This CDR3 is 13 amino acids long. Per the germline V gene, CDR1 is SGHTS and CDR2 is YDEGEE. J lost 3 bases, V lost 4 bases, and 0 bases had no gene match. CDR3 sequence: CASSGTGGYEQYF. The CDR3 DNA sequence: TGTGCCAGCAGCGGGACAGGGGGCTACGAGCAGTACTTC.

This clone was detected ten times or more. This chain uses TRBV12-5 with TRBJ2-1; tentative D call: TRBD2 (6 bases). The CDR3 extends over 15 amino acids. Looked up from germline, CDR1 is LGHNT and CDR2 is FRNRAP. The V end lost 0 bases, the J end lost 9 bases, and 15 bases lay between the germline ends. CDR3 sequence: CASGLVSGSGVEQFF. The DNA for the CDR3 is TGTGCTAGTGGTTTGGTAAGTGGCTCGGGGGTTGAGCAGTTCTTC.

The chain recombines TRBV5-1 with TRBJ2-1, with TRBD2 matching over 10 bases. V was clipped by 0 bases and J by 7 bases; unmatched bases: 7. This CDR3 comprises 16 residues. The V gene's germline CDR1 is SGHRS and CDR2 YFSETQ. CDR3 DNA: TGCGCCAGCAGCTTGGGTTCGAGCGGGGGGGCGAATGAGCAGTTCTTC. Its translation: CASSLGSSGGANEQFF.

The CDR3 spells CASSHSGGLQETQYF. As DNA, the CDR3 is TGTGCCAGCAGCCATAGCGGGGGCCTCCAAGAGACCCAGTACTTC. V is TRBV14 and J is TRBJ2-5; 9 positions agree with TRBD2. CDR1 SGHDN and CDR2 FVKESK come from the germline V gene. V lost 3 bases, J lost 1 base, and 3 bases stayed unmatched. The CDR3 length is 15 residues.

V and J are TRBV5-1 and TRBJ2-5, with a tentative D call TRBD2 (5 bases). V was trimmed by 3 bases and J by 1 base, leaving 16 bases between them. There are 16 residues in the CDR3. Germline CDR1 SGHRS, CDR2 YFSETQ. CDR3 in DNA: TGCGCCAGCAGCTCGGCCGGGATTAGAGGCCAAGAGACCCAGTACTTC. Translated, it gives CASSSAGIRGQETQYF.

CDR3 amino acids: CATSEGGTAPKETQYF. The DNA for the CDR3 is TGTGCCACCAGTGAGGGCGGGACAGCCCCAAAAGAGACCCAGTACTTC. The V gene is TRBV24-1, the J gene TRBJ2-5, with D maybe TRBD1 (7 bases). Deletions cut 4 bases from V and 3 bases from J, with 17 bases between. Germline V lookup: CDR1 KGHDR, CDR2 SFDVKD. CDR3 length: 16 amino acids.